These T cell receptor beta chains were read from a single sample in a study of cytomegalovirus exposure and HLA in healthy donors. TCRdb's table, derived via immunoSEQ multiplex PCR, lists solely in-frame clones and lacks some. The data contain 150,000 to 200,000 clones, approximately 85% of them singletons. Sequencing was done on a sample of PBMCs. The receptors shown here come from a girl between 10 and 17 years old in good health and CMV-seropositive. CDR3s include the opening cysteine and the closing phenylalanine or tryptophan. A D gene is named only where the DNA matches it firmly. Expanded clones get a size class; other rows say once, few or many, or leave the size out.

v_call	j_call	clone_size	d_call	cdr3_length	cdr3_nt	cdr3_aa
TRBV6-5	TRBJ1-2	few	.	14	TGTGCCAGCAGTTACTCGGTACGGAACTATGGCTACACCTTC	CASSYSVRNYGYTF
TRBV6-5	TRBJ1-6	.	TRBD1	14	TGTGCCAGCAGCCGGACAGGGGGCGATTCACCCCTCCACTTT	CASSRTGGDSPLHF
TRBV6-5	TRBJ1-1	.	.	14	TGTGCCAGCAGTGGGACTGGGCGGGACACTGAAGCTTTCTTT	CASSGTGRDTEAFF
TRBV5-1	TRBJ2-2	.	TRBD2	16	TGCGCCAGCAGCCCGCCGGGACTAGCTTACACCGGGGAGCTGTTTTTT	CASSPPGLAYTGELFF
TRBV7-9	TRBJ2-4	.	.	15	TGTGCCAGCAGCTTAGCTGGCGGGGCCGAAACCCTTCAGTACTTC	CASSLAGGAETLQYF
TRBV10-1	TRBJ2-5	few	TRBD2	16	TGCGCCAGCAGCCAGAAAGCGGGGGGATATCAAGAGACCCAGTACTTC	CASSQKAGGYQETQYF
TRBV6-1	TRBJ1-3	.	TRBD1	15	TGTGCCAGCAAGCCGGGACAGGGAGTGCGAAACACCATATATTTT	CASKPGQGVRNTIYF
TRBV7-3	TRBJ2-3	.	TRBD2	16	TGTGCCAGCAGCACCTTTAGCGGGGGCGAATGGCATACGCAGTATTTT	CASSTFSGGEWHTQYF
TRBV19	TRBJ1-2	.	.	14	TGTGCCACTACCCTCGGGAGGACATTTTACGGCTACACCTTC	CATTLGRTFYGYTF
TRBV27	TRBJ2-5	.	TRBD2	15	TGTGCCAGCAGTTTCCGACTAGCGGGGCAAGAGACCCAGTACTTC	CASSFRLAGQETQYF
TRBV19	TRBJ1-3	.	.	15	TGTGCCAGTAGTATAAGCTCCGGGACTGGAAACACCATATATTTT	CASSISSGTGNTIYF
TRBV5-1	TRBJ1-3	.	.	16	TGCGCCAGCAGCTTGGCGGTCAGCGCCTCTGGAAACACCATATATTTT	CASSLAVSASGNTIYF
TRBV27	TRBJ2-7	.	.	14	TGTGCCAGCAGTTTATCCAGGGGCACCTACGAGCAGTACTTC	CASSLSRGTYEQYF
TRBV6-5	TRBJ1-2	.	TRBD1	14	TGTGCCAGCAGTTACGGGACAGGGGTGGATGGCTACACCTTC	CASSYGTGVDGYTF
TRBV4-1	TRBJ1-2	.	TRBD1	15	TGCGCCAGCAGCCAAGTTGTGCCGGGGACAGGGGGCTACACCTTC	CASSQVVPGTGGYTF
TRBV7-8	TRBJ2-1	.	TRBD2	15	TGTGCCAGCAACCCTAGCGGGGGGGCCGGGGATGAGCAGTTCTTC	CASNPSGGAGDEQFF
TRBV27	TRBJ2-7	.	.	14	TGTGCCAGCAGTCTTCGCGGGGCTCCCTACGAGCAGTACTTC	CASSLRGAPYEQYF
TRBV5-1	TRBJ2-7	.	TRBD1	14	TGCGCCAGCAGCTCGGGACAGGGACTCTACGAGCAGTACTTC	CASSSGQGLYEQYF
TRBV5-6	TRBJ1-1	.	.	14	TGTGCCAGCAGCTTGGGCAGTATGAACACTGAAGCTTTCTTT	CASSLGSMNTEAFF
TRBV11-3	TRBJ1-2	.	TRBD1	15	TGTGCCAGCAGCCAACCGACAGGGGGCGGCTATGGCTACACCTTC	CASSQPTGGGYGYTF
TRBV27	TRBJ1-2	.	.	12	TGTGCCAGCGCGGACAACATCTATGGCTACACCTTC	CASADNIYGYTF
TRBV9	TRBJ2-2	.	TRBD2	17	TGTGCCAGCAGCGTAGCTGGGAGACTAGCGGGGATCGGGGAGCTGTTTTTT	CASSVAGRLAGIGELFF
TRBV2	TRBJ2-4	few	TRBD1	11	TGTGCCAGCAGAACGACAGGGGCACAGTACTTC	CASRTTGAQYF
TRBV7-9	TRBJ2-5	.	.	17	TGTGCCAGCAGCTTAGATGGGGCGCTGAACGCCCAAGAGACCCAGTACTTC	CASSLDGALNAQETQYF
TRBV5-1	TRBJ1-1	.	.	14	TGCGCCAGCAGCTTGGCCAGGGCCGAGGATGAAGCTTTCTTT	CASSLARAEDEAFF
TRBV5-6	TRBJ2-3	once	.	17	TGTGCCAGCAGCTTGGAGGGGCGACGGGCTAGCACAGATACGCAGTATTTT	CASSLEGRRASTDTQYF
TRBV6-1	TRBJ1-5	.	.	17	TGTGCCAGCAGTGAAGCGGGGGGATTCTATAGCAATCAGCCCCAGCATTTT	CASSEAGGFYSNQPQHF
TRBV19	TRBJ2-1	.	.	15	TGTGCCAGTAGTATCGAGGACAGAACCTACAATGAGCAGTTCTTC	CASSIEDRTYNEQFF
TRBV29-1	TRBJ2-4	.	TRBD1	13	TGCAGCGTCTTGGACAGGGGGCGGAACATTCAGTACTTC	CSVLDRGRNIQYF
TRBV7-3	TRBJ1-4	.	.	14	TGTGCCAGCAGCTTAAATGGGCCTGGGGAAAAACTGTTTTTT	CASSLNGPGEKLFF